Each of the 8 T cell receptor beta chains below was sequenced from the same sample in a study of shared clonotypes between healthy human individuals. Using immunoSEQ multiplex PCR, the repertoire was profiled, and TCRdb retains in-frame clones only, with some absent. The data contain more than 2 million clones, approximately 96% of them singletons. The sample comprised naive CD4+ T cells sorted from blood. Stated subset: CD45RA+ positively selected. These TCRs come from a man aged 18 to 30 in good health.

The chain couples TRBV9 to TRBJ2-1; D may match TRBD1 or TRBD2 (6 bases each). Trimming stripped 3 bases from V and 9 bases from J, with 13 bases between. The germline V gene encodes CDR1 SGDLS and CDR2 YYNGEE. The CDR3 length is 13 residues. The CDR3, as DNA: TGTGCCAGCAGCGCGAGGGGGGAGAGTGAGCAGTTCTTC. Amino acids: CASSARGESEQFF.

CDR3 in DNA: TGTGCCAGCAGTCCTATCTTAGCGGGCGAGGGGGAGACCCAGTACTTC. This encodes CASSPILAGEGETQYF. The chain is built from TRBV28 and TRBJ2-5; 7 bases align to TRBD2. V shed 5 bases, J shed 5 bases, and the junction held 14 bases outside the gene matches. The germline CDR1 and CDR2 sequences are MDHEN and SYDVKM. The CDR3 has 16 residues.

The chain is built from TRBV6-6 and TRBJ2-7, with 7 bases identical to TRBD2. The V gene end was trimmed by 6 bases and the J gene end by 3 bases; junction bases not matched to a gene: 11. Germline assignment: CDR1 MNHNY and CDR2 SVGAGI (reference sequence). CDR3 length: 15 amino acids. Written as DNA, the CDR3 is TGTGCCAGCAGGAACCCGGCGGGAGCACACTACGAGCAGTACTTC. This gives the protein CASRNPAGAHYEQYF.

This sequence joins TRBV2 and TRBJ2-1; 8 bases align to TRBD2. Looked up from germline, CDR1 is SNHLY and CDR2 is FYNNEI. Losses at the gene ends were 7 bases for V and 5 bases for J; bases not matched to a gene: 7. The CDR3 loop spans 14 amino acids. The CDR3 sequence is CASTSHSGDNEQFF. The DNA of the CDR3 is TGTGCCAGCACCTCCCATAGCGGGGACAATGAGCAGTTCTTC.

This clone occurred once. The V call is TRBV9, the J call TRBJ2-5; TRBD2 might be the D (5 bases). This CDR3 region has 15 residues. The V end lost 0 bases, the J end lost 5 bases, and 14 bases lay between the germline ends. Per germline, CDR1 SGDLS and CDR2 YYNGEE. DNA for the CDR3: TGTGCCAGCAGCGTAGCTTTAGCGCTCGGGGAGACCCAGTACTTC. It encodes CASSVALALGETQYF. The complete variable domain, with remaining parts taken from reference TRBV9 and TRBJ2-5, reads DSGVTQTPKHLITATGQRVTLRCSPRSGDLSVYWYQQSLDQGLQFLIQYYNGEERAKGNILERFSAQQFPDLHSELNLSSLELGDSALYFCASSVALALGETQYFGPGTRLLVL.

This chain joins TRBV6-6 and TRBJ1-6; D uncertain. Trimming left V 2 bases short and J 7 bases short, with 15 bases between. The CDR3 extends over 16 amino acids. Germline V lookup: CDR1 MNHNY, CDR2 SVGAGI (reference sequence). The CDR3 DNA follows: TGTGCCAGCAGTTACCAGGAATCTATAAGAAATTCACCCCTCCACTTT. Translation: CASSYQESIRNSPLHF.

The rearrangement joins TRBV5-1 to TRBJ1-6; a possible D gene is TRBD1 (6 bases). This CDR3 is built from 15 residues. CDR1 is SGHRS and CDR2 is YFSETQ in the germline V gene. The V gene lost 0 bases and the J gene lost 7 bases, with 11 bases spanning the gap. CDR3 amino acids: CASSLEQGQNSPLHF. The CDR3 nucleotides are TGCGCCAGCAGCTTGGAACAGGGCCAGAATTCACCCCTCCACTTT.

The DNA of the CDR3 is TGTGCCAGCAGTTACGCCCCTTCTCAGAACACTGAAGCTTTCTTT. It specifies CASSYAPSQNTEAFF. The chain joins TRBV6-6 to TRBJ1-1; D call uncertain. CDR1 is MNHNY and CDR2 is SVGAGI in the germline V gene (reference sequence). Trimming removed 2 bases at V and 1 base at J, with 11 bases between. The CDR3 contains 15 residues.